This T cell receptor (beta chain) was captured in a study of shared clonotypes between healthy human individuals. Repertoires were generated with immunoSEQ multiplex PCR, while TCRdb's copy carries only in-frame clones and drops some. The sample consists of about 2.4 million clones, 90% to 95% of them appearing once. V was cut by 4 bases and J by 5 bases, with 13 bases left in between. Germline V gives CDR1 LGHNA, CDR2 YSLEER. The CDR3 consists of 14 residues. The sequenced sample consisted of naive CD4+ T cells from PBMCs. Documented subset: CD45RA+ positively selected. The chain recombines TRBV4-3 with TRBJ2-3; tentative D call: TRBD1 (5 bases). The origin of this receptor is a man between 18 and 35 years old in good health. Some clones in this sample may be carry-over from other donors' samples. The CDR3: CASSRRSQGDTQYF. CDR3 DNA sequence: TGCGCCAGCAGCCGACGCTCGCAGGGAGATACGCAGTATTTT.